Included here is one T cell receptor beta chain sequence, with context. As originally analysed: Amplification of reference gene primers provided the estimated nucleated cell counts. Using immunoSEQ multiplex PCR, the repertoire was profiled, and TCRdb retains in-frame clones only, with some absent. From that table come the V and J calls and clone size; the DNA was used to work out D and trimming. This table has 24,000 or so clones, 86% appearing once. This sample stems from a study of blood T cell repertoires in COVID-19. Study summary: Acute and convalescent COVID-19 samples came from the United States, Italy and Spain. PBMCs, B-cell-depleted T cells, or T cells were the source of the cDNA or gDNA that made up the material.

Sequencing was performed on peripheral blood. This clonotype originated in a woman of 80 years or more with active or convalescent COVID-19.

CDR3 coding DNA: TGTGCCAGCAGCTTAGCCCCCCCCCGCTCTGGAAACACCATATATTTT. Its protein product is CASSLAPPRSGNTIYF. The rearrangement uses TRBV7-6 and TRBJ1-3; D is undetermined. The CDR3 extends over 16 amino acids. CDR1 is SGHVS and CDR2 is FNYEAQ in the germline V gene. V was cut by 0 bases and J by 0 bases, with 9 bases left in between.